Listed below are T cell receptor beta chains from one sample, sequenced in a study of early stage breast cancer tumors. Only in-frame clones appear in the TCRdb table, and some are missing; sequencing was by immunoSEQ multiplex PCR. The table shows about 51,000 clones, with around 80% occurring only once. The sample consisted of blood. The receptors were sampled from a person aged 40-50 years with breast cancer. Each CDR3 is given with its conserved first and last residue. The order of the fields is V gene, clone size, D gene, J gene, CDR3 DNA, CDR3 protein. The D gene is left open where the match is weak. A row's size may be missing; if present it is once, few, many or a size class.

V: TRBV6-6
size: -
D: -
J: TRBJ2-1
DNA: TGTGCCAGCACCCGGGAGACCGTACAGGGCGATGAGCAGTTCTTC
CDR3: CASTRETVQGDEQFF

V: TRBV19
size: -
D: TRBD2
J: TRBJ2-5
DNA: TGTGCCAGTAGCATGACGGGGGGGGGCCTGGGAGAGACCCAGTACTTC
CDR3: CASSMTGGGLGETQYF

V: TRBV11-2
size: -
D: TRBD2
J: TRBJ2-7
DNA: TGTGCCAGCACCCTAGCGGGAGGTGCCTACGAGCAGTACTTC
CDR3: CASTLAGGAYEQYF

V: TRBV6-1
size: -
D: -
J: TRBJ2-3
DNA: TGTGCCAGCAGTGAAGCATATGGTTCTGGTACGCAGTATTTT
CDR3: CASSEAYGSGTQYF

V: TRBV4-2
size: -
D: -
J: TRBJ1-4
DNA: TGTGCCAGCAGCCTTTTTCGGGCCCTTAATGAAAAACTGTTTTTT
CDR3: CASSLFRALNEKLFF

V: TRBV19
size: once
D: TRBD2
J: TRBJ2-1
DNA: TGTGCCAGTATGCGGCTAGCGGGAGGGCCATCCTACAATGAGCAGTTCTTC
CDR3: CASMRLAGGPSYNEQFF

V: TRBV5-1
size: -
D: -
J: TRBJ2-7
DNA: TGCGCCAGCAGCTTGGATACAGGATCGCCCACCTACCTTTTC
CDR3: CASSLDTGSPTYLF

V: TRBV5-1
size: -
D: TRBD1
J: TRBJ1-2
DNA: TGCGCCAGCAGCCAACGGGACAGCCCCTATGGCTACACCTTC
CDR3: CASSQRDSPYGYTF

V: TRBV27
size: -
D: -
J: TRBJ1-4
DNA: TGTGCCAGCAGTTTTTCGGGGTTCGATGAAAAACTGTTTTTT
CDR3: CASSFSGFDEKLFF

V: TRBV30
size: -
D: -
J: TRBJ1-2
DNA: TGTGCCTGCCTCCTTGGGCCTACCACCTCCTATGGCTACACCTTC
CDR3: CACLLGPTTSYGYTF

V: TRBV6-4
size: few
D: -
J: TRBJ1-5
DNA: TGTGCCAGCAGTCCTCCTCCTGGTACAGGGTATAGCAATCAGCCCCAGCATTTT
CDR3: CASSPPPGTGYSNQPQHF

V: TRBV25-1
size: -
D: -
J: TRBJ2-7
DNA: TGTGCCAGCAGTGAGGCCTGGGGCCTCTACGAGCAGTACTTC
CDR3: CASSEAWGLYEQYF

V: TRBV30
size: -
D: -
J: TRBJ2-1
DNA: TGTGCCTGGAGTGTCCGGCTTGAATATGATTCGGATGAGCAGTTCTTC
CDR3: CAWSVRLEYDSDEQFF

V: TRBV25-1
size: -
D: -
J: TRBJ2-3
DNA: TGTGCCAGCAGTCCCCGCGGGACAGTCTTCGTTGATACGCAGTATTTT
CDR3: CASSPRGTVFVDTQYF

V: TRBV7-9
size: few
D: TRBD2
J: TRBJ2-4
DNA: TGTGCCAGCAGCTGGACTAGCGGGAGAAAAAACATTCAGTACTTC
CDR3: CASSWTSGRKNIQYF

V: TRBV5-1
size: -
D: -
J: TRBJ2-5
DNA: TGCGCCAGTTACCGGGACGGAGGTATACAGTACTTC
CDR3: CASYRDGGIQYF

V: TRBV7-8
size: -
D: TRBD1
J: TRBJ1-2
DNA: TGTGCCAGCAGCCCAGACAGGGTCCCCTATGGCTACACCTTC
CDR3: CASSPDRVPYGYTF

V: TRBV19
size: few
D: TRBD1
J: TRBJ2-4
DNA: TGTGCCAGTAGTACCCGGGACAGGGAGTTTAACATTCAGTACTTC
CDR3: CASSTRDREFNIQYF

V: TRBV19
size: -
D: TRBD1
J: TRBJ1-1
DNA: TGTGCCAGTAGTCCAAGACAGGGCTACACTGAAGCTTTCTTT
CDR3: CASSPRQGYTEAFF

V: TRBV5-1
size: -
D: -
J: TRBJ1-3
DNA: TGCGCCAGCAGCGCCGCCGACTTCTCTGGAAACACCATATATTTT
CDR3: CASSAADFSGNTIYF

V: TRBV10-3
size: -
D: TRBD1
J: TRBJ1-2
DNA: TGTGCCATCAGTAACAGGGGACCTAACTATGGCTACACCTTC
CDR3: CAISNRGPNYGYTF

V: TRBV5-6
size: -
D: -
J: TRBJ2-4
DNA: TGTGCCAGCAGCTTGGTTGGGGGGACAGAAAACATTCAGTACTTC
CDR3: CASSLVGGTENIQYF

V: TRBV10-1
size: -
D: TRBD2
J: TRBJ2-1
DNA: TGCGCCGTTACTAGCGTTGGCAATGAGCAGTTCTTC
CDR3: CAVTSVGNEQFF

V: TRBV7-9
size: -
D: -
J: TRBJ1-2
DNA: TGTGCCAGCACCTCGTCCTCAAACTATGGCTACACCTTC
CDR3: CASTSSSNYGYTF

V: TRBV7-2
size: few
D: TRBD1
J: TRBJ1-1
DNA: TGTGCCAGCAGCCCCCGGGACAGGAACACTGAAGCTTTCTTT
CDR3: CASSPRDRNTEAFF

V: TRBV30
size: -
D: TRBD2
J: TRBJ2-7
DNA: TGTGCCTGGAGAACGGGAGGGGGCGAGCAGTACTTC
CDR3: CAWRTGGGEQYF

V: TRBV7-9
size: few
D: TRBD1
J: TRBJ1-1
DNA: TGTGCCAGCAGCAAGACAGGGATGGATGAAGCTTTCTTT
CDR3: CASSKTGMDEAFF

V: TRBV21-1
size: -
D: -
J: TRBJ2-7
DNA: TGTGCCAGCAGCTCGCGAAAGCCACAAAAGGGCTTCGACTACGAGCAGTACTTC
CDR3: CASSSRKPQKGFDYEQYF

V: TRBV7-8
size: -
D: -
J: TRBJ2-3
DNA: TGTGCCAGCAGCGTGGGAGCTAGCACAGATACGCAGTATTTT
CDR3: CASSVGASTDTQYF